The 27 T cell receptor beta chains given below trace back to one sample, sequenced in a study of cytomegalovirus exposure and HLA in healthy donors. Primers included in the PCR were 60 Vbeta and 13 Jbeta primers. Generated by immunoSEQ multiplex PCR, the TCRdb table keeps only in-frame clones and is missing some. The data show 80,000 to 100,000 clones, around 72% seen once. Sequencing was performed on PBMCs. The source of these receptors is a man aged 18 to 29 in good health and CMV-seropositive.

This rearrangement joins TRBV7-9 to TRBJ1-1; 8 nucleotides line up with TRBD1. The V and J ends lost 5 bases and 0 bases, in that order; junction bases with no gene match: 5. Germline values: CDR1 SEHNR, CDR2 FQNEAQ (reference sequence). CDR3 length: 15 amino acids. CDR3 protein: CASSPGDRLNTEAFF. The CDR3 region has the DNA TGTGCCAGCAGCCCGGGGGACAGGCTGAACACTGAAGCTTTCTTT.

The rearrangement links TRBV6-4 to TRBJ1-6; D is unclear. V was pared by 0 bases and J by 10 bases, with 7 bases between. CDR3 length: 13 residues. CDR1 and CDR2 from the germline V gene are MRHNA and SNTAGT. CDR3 sequence: CASSDSEKSPLHF. The CDR3 nucleotides are TGTGCCAGCAGTGACTCAGAGAAGTCACCCCTCCACTTT.

V gene TRBV7-9 combines with J gene TRBJ1-2; D gene ambiguous. V was clipped by 1 base and J by 4 bases, with 10 bases between them. CDR3 length equals 14 residues. Germline V gene data show CDR1 as SEHNR and CDR2 as FQNEAQ (reference sequence). The CDR3 protein is CASSLGGSSYGYTF. The CDR3 nucleotides read TGTGCCAGCAGCTTAGGCGGATCTTCCTATGGCTACACCTTC.

This clone was recorded only once. This chain uses TRBV2 with TRBJ1-2; 8 bases match TRBD1. This CDR3 is built from 12 residues. V trimming: 4 bases; J trimming: 8 bases; junction bases outside the gene matches: 3. Germline V lookup: CDR1 SNHLY, CDR2 FYNNEI. CDR3 nucleotide sequence: TGTGCCAGCAGTGGGACAGGGAAGGGCTACACCTTC. This translates into CASSGTGKGYTF.

This rearrangement joins TRBV2 to TRBJ2-3; weak D call: TRBD2 (5 bases). CDR3 length equals 13 residues. Germline V lookup: CDR1 SNHLY, CDR2 FYNNEI. Trimming left V 6 bases short and J 8 bases short, with 15 bases between. CDR3 loop: CASRPWTAVTQYF. The CDR3 DNA reads TGTGCCAGCAGGCCGTGGACTGCCGTTACGCAGTATTTT.

The chain links TRBV6-1 to TRBJ1-5; D perhaps matches TRBD1 (6 bases). V was shortened by 8 bases and J by 3 bases, with 14 bases between the two germline ends. The germline CDR1 and CDR2 sequences are MNHNS and SASEGT. This CDR3 region has 14 residues. The CDR3 nucleotides read TGTGCCAGCCGGTCAAGGACAGCCAATCAGCCCCAGCATTTT. This gives the protein CASRSRTANQPQHF.

This clone was recorded at least ten times. The V call is TRBV18, the J call TRBJ2-2, with TRBD1 matching over 8 bases. Germline lookup yields CDR1 KGHSH and CDR2 LQKENI. Unmatched junction bases numbered 1, after V lost 3 bases and J lost 1 base. The CDR3 covers 15 residues. This CDR3 is CASSPTGVNTGELFF. CDR3 sequence (DNA): TGTGCCAGCTCACCGACAGGGGTGAACACCGGGGAGCTGTTTTTT.

The sample holds a few counts of this clone. The chain employs TRBV6-5 and TRBJ2-2, with 9 nucleotides matching TRBD1. The CDR3 runs to 16 residues. V shed 1 base and J 5 bases; nucleotides not matched to a gene: 5. Germline assignment: CDR1 MNHEY and CDR2 SVGAGI. In DNA, the CDR3 is TGTGCCAGCAGTTACTACAGGGGGCTGGGGACCGGGGAGCTGTTTTTT. The encoded protein is CASSYYRGLGTGELFF.

This clone was picked up one time. The chain carries TRBV28 and TRBJ2-5; D remains unclear. The germline V and J ends were trimmed by 3 bases and 9 bases, with 11 bases remaining between them. Looked up from germline, CDR1 is MDHEN and CDR2 is SYDVKM. The CDR3 spans 12 residues. CDR3 in amino acids: CASSFNPLSQYF. The CDR3 DNA reads TGTGCCAGCAGTTTTAATCCTCTGTCCCAGTACTTC. The variable domain in full, with the rest retrieved from reference TRBV28 and TRBJ2-5, is DVKVTQSSRYLVKRTGEKVFLECVQDMDHENMFWYRQDPGLGLRLIYFSYDVKMKEKGDIPEGYSVSREKKERFSLILESASTNQTSMYLCASSFNPLSQYFGPGTRLLVL.

This clone came up once. This chain connects TRBV30 to TRBJ1-1; 9 bases fit TRBD1. The V segment lost 2 bases and the J segment 0 bases; nucleotides outside the gene matches: 10. CDR1 is GTSNPN, CDR2 SVGIG, per germline (reference sequence). The CDR3 extends over 17 amino acids. The CDR3, as DNA: TGTGCCTGGAGTTTGGGGCGCAGGACAGGGGTGAACACTGAAGCTTTCTTT. It is translated as CAWSLGRRTGVNTEAFF. Full variable domain (missing parts from reference TRBV30 and TRBJ1-1): SQTIHQWPATLVQPVGSPLSLECTVEGTSNPNLYWYRQAAGRGLQLLFYSVGIGQISSEVPQNLSASRPQDRQFILSSKKLLLSDSGFYLCAWSLGRRTGVNTEAFFGQGTRLTVV.

The chain combines TRBV15 with TRBJ2-1; possibly TRBD2 for D (6 bases). The CDR3 is 14 residues long. Germline CDR1 is LNHNV and CDR2 is YYDKDF (reference sequence). With 1 base removed from V and 10 bases from J, the gap between germline ends came to 14 bases. CDR3 nucleotide sequence: TGTGCCACCAGCAGAGCTAGCGCCTTGACGGAGCAGTTCTTC. Its protein is CATSRASALTEQFF.

This chain joins TRBV27 and TRBJ1-4, with D possibly being TRBD1 (6 bases). Germline-derived CDR1 and CDR2 are MNHEY and SMNVEV (reference sequence). The CDR3 is 15 amino acids. Trimming removed 6 bases from V and 3 bases from J, with 14 bases in between. The CDR3 DNA reads as TGTGCCAGCAGGGGCGGGGGGCGGCCTAATGAAAAACTGTTTTTT. It translates to CASRGGGRPNEKLFF.

The CDR3, as DNA: TGTGCCAGCAGCCAAGATGGACTAGCGGGGGGGCCCTTTAATGAGCAGTTCTTC. It yields the protein CASSQDGLAGGPFNEQFF. The rearrangement joins TRBV4-2 to TRBJ2-1, with 15 bases fitting TRBD2. V lost 0 bases and J lost 7; bases outside the gene matches: 7. This CDR3 region has 18 residues. Germline V gene data show CDR1 as LGHNA and CDR2 as YNFKEQ.

This chain's CDR3 is CAWSEARHEQYF. The CDR3 DNA follows: TGTGCCTGGAGTGAGGCTAGACACGAGCAGTACTTC. V is TRBV30 and J is TRBJ2-7; D is undetermined. V lost 1 base, J lost 5 bases, and 9 bases lay in between. The germline V gene encodes CDR1 GTSNPN and CDR2 SVGIG (reference sequence). The CDR3 runs 12 residues. The full variable domain, rest sourced from reference TRBV30 and TRBJ2-7, is SQTIHQWPATLVQPVGSPLSLECTVEGTSNPNLYWYRQAAGRGLQLLFYSVGIGQISSEVPQNLSASRPQDRQFILSSKKLLLSDSGFYLCAWSEARHEQYFGPGTRLTVT.

The rearrangement links TRBV9 to TRBJ2-6; no definite D call. The CDR3 spans 17 residues. Germline loops: CDR1 SGDLS, CDR2 YYNGEE. Trimming stripped 2 bases from V and 1 base from J, with 13 bases between. CDR3 nucleotide sequence: TGTGCCAGCAGCGTTTCAGGCGTGGCGTCTGGGGCCAACGTCCTGACTTTC. This gives the protein CASSVSGVASGANVLTF.

This rearrangement joins TRBV28 to TRBJ1-3, with a weak D call TRBD1 (5 bases). The CDR3 runs 15 residues. Trimming removed 8 bases from V and 2 bases from J, with 16 bases in between. CDR1 is MDHEN and CDR2 is SYDVKM in the germline V gene. The CDR3 bases are TGTGCCAGCGACGCGCAGGGTACGACTGGAAACACCATATATTTT. Amino acids: CASDAQGTTGNTIYF. Together with reference TRBV28 and TRBJ1-3, the CDR3 gives the full variable domain: DVKVTQSSRYLVKRTGEKVFLECVQDMDHENMFWYRQDPGLGLRLIYFSYDVKMKEKGDIPEGYSVSREKKERFSLILESASTNQTSMYLCASDAQGTTGNTIYFGEGSWLTVV.

The chain recombines TRBV27 with TRBJ2-3; D may be TRBD2 (5 bases). Trimming took off 8 bases at V and 0 bases at J, with 9 bases between the two ends. The germline V gene has CDR1 MNHEY and CDR2 SMNVEV (reference sequence). The CDR3 contains 13 residues. CDR3 nucleotide sequence: TGTGCCAGCTTCAGGACTAGCACAGATACGCAGTATTTT. Its translation: CASFRTSTDTQYF.

The rearrangement uses TRBV6-6 and TRBJ2-4; 12 bases line up with TRBD2. The V gene end was trimmed by 4 bases and the J gene end by 15 bases; junction bases not matched to a gene: 13. The CDR3 has 15 amino acids. Germline V gives CDR1 MNHNY, CDR2 SVGAGI (reference sequence). DNA of the CDR3: TGTGCCAGCAGTTCTCGGACTAGCGGGGTTTTTTGGGTGTACTTC. Residues: CASSSRTSGVFWVYF.

The chain employs TRBV18 and TRBJ2-1; 8 bases line up with TRBD1. CDR3 length equals 15 residues. The germline gives CDR1 KGHSH, CDR2 LQKENI. V lost 2 bases to trimming and J lost 7 bases; unmatched junction nucleotides: 7. CDR3 DNA: TGTGCCAGCTCACCAGTCGGGACAGGCTTAAATGAGCAGTTCTTC. Encoded protein: CASSPVGTGLNEQFF.

This clone was seen a single time. This CDR3 reads CASSLEGGFTDTQYF. CDR3 in DNA: TGCGCCAGCAGCTTGGAGGGAGGGTTCACAGATACGCAGTATTTT. The chain has TRBV5-1 and TRBJ2-3; 7 positions agree with TRBD2. This CDR3 spans 15 amino acids. Germline loops: CDR1 SGHRS, CDR2 YFSETQ. V was pared by 0 bases and J by 2 bases, with 3 bases of the junction left unmatched.

This clone was found a few times. The rearrangement joins TRBV5-8 to TRBJ1-1; D gene ambiguous. Germline V gene sequence: CDR1 SGHTS, CDR2 YDEGEE. This CDR3 region has 11 residues. V shed 0 bases and J shed 10 bases, with 7 bases lying between them. CDR3 residues: CASSLATGAFF. CDR3 in DNA: TGTGCCAGCAGCTTGGCCACCGGAGCTTTCTTT.

The chain carries TRBV15 and TRBJ1-2, with D maybe TRBD1 (5 bases). The CDR3 spans 14 residues. CDR1 LNHNV and CDR2 YYDKDF come from the germline V gene (reference sequence). Trimming removed 5 bases at V and 3 bases at J, with 13 bases between. Here the CDR3 reads CATSGGGTDYGYTF. In DNA, the CDR3 is TGTGCCACCAGCGGTGGGGGGACGGACTATGGCTACACCTTC.

This clone was recorded only once. CDR3 sequence (DNA): TGTGCCAGCACCGGGGACATCTACGAGCAGTACTTC. This gives the protein CASTGDIYEQYF. The chain couples TRBV25-1 to TRBJ2-5, with D perhaps TRBD1 (6 bases). Gene TRBJ2-7 matches the end of the DNA better, so the J call may be wrong. Looked up from germline, CDR1 is MGHDK and CDR2 is SYGVNS. The CDR3 is 12 amino acids.

J is TRBJ2-3 and V is TRBV5-8; no firm D call. Per the germline V gene, CDR1 is SGHTS and CDR2 is YDEGEE. CDR3 size: 13 residues. V gave up 1 base and J gave up 4 bases, with 7 bases separating them. The CDR3 sequence is CASSLPSPDTQYF. The DNA for the CDR3 is TGTGCCAGCAGCTTGCCTTCCCCAGATACGCAGTATTTT.

V and J are TRBV7-9 and TRBJ1-1, with 12 bases fitting TRBD1. Germline values: CDR1 SEHNR, CDR2 FQNEAQ (reference sequence). Germline trimming cut 5 bases from V and 3 bases from J; bases unmatched to any gene: 4. The length of the CDR3 is 15 residues. The CDR3 spells CASSPGQGADTEAFF. The CDR3 coding sequence is TGTGCCAGCAGCCCGGGACAGGGGGCAGACACTGAAGCTTTCTTT.

This chain uses TRBV18 with TRBJ1-1, with D possibly matching TRBD1 (5 bases). Germline V CDR1 and CDR2: KGHSH, LQKENI. The V end was cut by 4 bases, the J end by 1 base, with 10 bases between. This CDR3 is 14 amino acids long. As DNA, the CDR3 is TGTGCCAGCTCACACACGACAGAGAACACTGAAGCTTTCTTT. This codes for CASSHTTENTEAFF. Combining the CDR3 with reference TRBV18 and TRBJ1-1 gives the whole variable domain NAGVMQNPRHLVRRRGQEARLRCSPMKGHSHVYWYRQLPEEGLKFMVYLQKENIIDESGMPKERFSAEFPKEGPSILRIQQVVRGDSAAYFCASSHTTENTEAFFGQGTRLTVV.

The rearrangement links TRBV30 to TRBJ2-2, with D possibly being TRBD1 (5 bases). The CDR3 has 14 residues. Per the germline V gene, CDR1 is GTSNPN and CDR2 is SVGIG (reference sequence). Trimming stripped 3 bases from V and 5 bases from J, with 13 bases between. CDR3 in DNA: TGTGCCTGGAGGGGCCAGGGAACTACCGGGGAGCTGTTTTTT. This gives the protein CAWRGQGTTGELFF.